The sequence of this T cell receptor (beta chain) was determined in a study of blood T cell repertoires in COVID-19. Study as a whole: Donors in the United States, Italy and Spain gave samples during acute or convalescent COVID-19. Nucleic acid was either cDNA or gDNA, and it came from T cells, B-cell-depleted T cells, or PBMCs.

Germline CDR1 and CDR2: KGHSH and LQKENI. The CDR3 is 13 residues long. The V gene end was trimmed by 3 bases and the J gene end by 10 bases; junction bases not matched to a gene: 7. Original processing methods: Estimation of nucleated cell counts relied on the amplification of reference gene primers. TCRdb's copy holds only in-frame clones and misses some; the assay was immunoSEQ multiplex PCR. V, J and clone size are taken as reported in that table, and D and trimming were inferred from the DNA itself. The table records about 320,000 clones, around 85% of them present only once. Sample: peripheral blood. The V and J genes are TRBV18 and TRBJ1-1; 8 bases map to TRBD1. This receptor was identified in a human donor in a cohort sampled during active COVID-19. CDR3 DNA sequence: TGTGCCAGCTCACCCGCAGGGGGCCGTAGAGCTTTCTTT. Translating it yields CASSPAGGRRAFF.